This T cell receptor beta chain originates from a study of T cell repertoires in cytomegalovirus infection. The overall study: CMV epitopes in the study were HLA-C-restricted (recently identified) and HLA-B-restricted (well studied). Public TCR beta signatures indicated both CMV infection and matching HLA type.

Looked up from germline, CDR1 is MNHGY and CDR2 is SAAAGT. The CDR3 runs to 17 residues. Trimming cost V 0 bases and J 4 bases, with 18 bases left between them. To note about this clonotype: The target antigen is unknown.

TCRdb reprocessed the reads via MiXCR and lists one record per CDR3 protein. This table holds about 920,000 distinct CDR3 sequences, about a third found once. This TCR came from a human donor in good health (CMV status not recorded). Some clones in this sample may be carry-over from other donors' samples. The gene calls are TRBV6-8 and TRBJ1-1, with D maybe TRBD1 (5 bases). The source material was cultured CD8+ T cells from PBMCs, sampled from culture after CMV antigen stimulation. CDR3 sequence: CASSYSSIFREGTEAFF. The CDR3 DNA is TGTGCCAGCAGTTACTCGAGTATTTTCAGGGAGGGCACTGAAGCTTTCTTT.